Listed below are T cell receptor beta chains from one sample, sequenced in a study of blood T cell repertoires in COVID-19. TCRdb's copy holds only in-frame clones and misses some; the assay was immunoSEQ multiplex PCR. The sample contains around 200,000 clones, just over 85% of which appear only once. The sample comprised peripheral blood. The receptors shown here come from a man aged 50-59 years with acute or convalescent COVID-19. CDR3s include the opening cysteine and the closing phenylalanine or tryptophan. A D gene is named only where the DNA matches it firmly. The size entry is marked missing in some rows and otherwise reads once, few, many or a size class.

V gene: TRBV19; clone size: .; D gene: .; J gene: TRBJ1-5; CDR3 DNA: TGTGCCAGTAAGGAGGGAGCGCCTGGAAATCAGCCCCAGCATTTT; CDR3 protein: CASKEGAPGNQPQHF
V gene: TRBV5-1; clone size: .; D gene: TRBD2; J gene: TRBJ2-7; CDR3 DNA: TGCGCCAGCAGCCCAACCACTAGCGGGGGGCCGGTAGAGCAGTACTTC; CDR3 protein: CASSPTTSGGPVEQYF
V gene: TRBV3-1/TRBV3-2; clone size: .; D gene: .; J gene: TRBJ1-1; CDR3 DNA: TGTGCCAGCAGCCAAGAGGCCCGGGAACGAACATTT; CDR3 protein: CASSQEARERTF
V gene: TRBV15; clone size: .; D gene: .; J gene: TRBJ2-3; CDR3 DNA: TGTGCCACCAGCAGAGGGAAACTGGGACAAACTAGCACAGATACGCAGTATTTT; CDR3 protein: CATSRGKLGQTSTDTQYF
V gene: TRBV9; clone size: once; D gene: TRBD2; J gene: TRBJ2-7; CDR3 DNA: TGTGCCAGCAGCCCCGGGGGGGAGCTCTCCTACGAGCAGTACTTC; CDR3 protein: CASSPGGELSYEQYF
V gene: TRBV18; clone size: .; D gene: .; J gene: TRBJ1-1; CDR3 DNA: TGTGCCAGCTCACGAAGGGCAGGAATCGGGGATACTGAAGCTTTCTTT; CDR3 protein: CASSRRAGIGDTEAFF
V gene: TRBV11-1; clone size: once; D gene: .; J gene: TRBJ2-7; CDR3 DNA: TGTGCCAGCAGCCGCCGGGGACAAACCTACGAGCAGTACTTC; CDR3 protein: CASSRRGQTYEQYF
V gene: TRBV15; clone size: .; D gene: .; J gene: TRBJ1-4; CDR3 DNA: TGTGCCACCAGCAGAGATCGGGGGACTGCAACTAATGAAAAACTGTTTTTT; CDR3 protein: CATSRDRGTATNEKLFF
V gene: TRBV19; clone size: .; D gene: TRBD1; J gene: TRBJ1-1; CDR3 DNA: TGTGCCAGTAAACGACAGGGCAACACTGAAGCTTTCTTT; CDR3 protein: CASKRQGNTEAFF
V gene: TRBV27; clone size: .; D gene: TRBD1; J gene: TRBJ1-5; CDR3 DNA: TGTGCCAGCAGTTGGGACAGCTCGGGGGATCAGCCCCAGCATTTT; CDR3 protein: CASSWDSSGDQPQHF
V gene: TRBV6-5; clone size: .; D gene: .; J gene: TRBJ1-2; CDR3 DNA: TGTGCCAGCAGTTACCCAGAAGGGGGATTCTATGGCTACACCTTC; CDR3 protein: CASSYPEGGFYGYTF
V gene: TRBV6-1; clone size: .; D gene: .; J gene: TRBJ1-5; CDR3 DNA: TGTGCCAGCAGTGAATCTTTAGGACTTTTACGGAATCAGCCCCAGCATTTT; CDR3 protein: CASSESLGLLRNQPQHF
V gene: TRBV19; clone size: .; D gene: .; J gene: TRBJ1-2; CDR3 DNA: TGTGCCACCGCACTTAACTATGGCTACACCTTC; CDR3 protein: CATALNYGYTF
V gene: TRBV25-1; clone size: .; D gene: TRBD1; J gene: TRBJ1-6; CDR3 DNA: TGTGCCAGCAGTGGAGGACAGGGTCGCTCCTATAATTCACCCCTCCACTTT; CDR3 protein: CASSGGQGRSYNSPLHF
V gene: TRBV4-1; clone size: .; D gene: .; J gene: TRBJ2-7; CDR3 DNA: TGCGCCAGCAGCCAAGGCGGGGCGATCTACGAGCAGTACTTC; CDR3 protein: CASSQGGAIYEQYF
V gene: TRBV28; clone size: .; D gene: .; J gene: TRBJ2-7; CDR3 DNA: TGTGCCAGCAGTTCGTCTTACGAGCAGTACTTC; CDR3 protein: CASSSSYEQYF
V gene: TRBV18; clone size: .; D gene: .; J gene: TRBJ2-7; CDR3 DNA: TGTGCCAGCTCACCATCGACCTCCCGGAGGTACGAGCAGTACTTC; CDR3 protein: CASSPSTSRRYEQYF
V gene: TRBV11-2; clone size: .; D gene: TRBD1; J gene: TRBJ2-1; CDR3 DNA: TGTGCCAGCAGCTTAGGCCAGGGGGCATACAATGAGCAGTTCTTC; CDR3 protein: CASSLGQGAYNEQFF
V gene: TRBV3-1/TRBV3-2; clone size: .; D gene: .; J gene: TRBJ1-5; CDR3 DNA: TGTGCCAGCAGCCAAGATTACGGGGGGAATCAGCCCCAGCATTTT; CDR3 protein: CASSQDYGGNQPQHF
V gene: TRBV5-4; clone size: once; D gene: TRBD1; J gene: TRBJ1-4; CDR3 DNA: TGTGCCAGCAGCGTGGGACAGCGAGATGAAAAACTGTTTTTT; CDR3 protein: CASSVGQRDEKLFF